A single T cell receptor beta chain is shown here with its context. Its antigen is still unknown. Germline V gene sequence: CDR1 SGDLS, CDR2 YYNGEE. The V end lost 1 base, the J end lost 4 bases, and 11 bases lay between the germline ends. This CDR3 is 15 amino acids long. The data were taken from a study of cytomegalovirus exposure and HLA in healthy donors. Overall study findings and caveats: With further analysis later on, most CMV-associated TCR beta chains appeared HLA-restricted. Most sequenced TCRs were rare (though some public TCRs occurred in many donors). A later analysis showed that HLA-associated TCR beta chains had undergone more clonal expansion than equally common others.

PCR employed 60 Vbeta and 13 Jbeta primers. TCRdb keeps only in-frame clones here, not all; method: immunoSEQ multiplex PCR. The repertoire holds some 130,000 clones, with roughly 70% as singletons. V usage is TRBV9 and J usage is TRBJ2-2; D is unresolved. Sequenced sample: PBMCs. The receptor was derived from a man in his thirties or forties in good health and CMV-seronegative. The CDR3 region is CASSVRTGPTGELFF. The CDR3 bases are TGTGCCAGCAGCGTACGAACGGGTCCCACCGGGGAGCTGTTTTTT.